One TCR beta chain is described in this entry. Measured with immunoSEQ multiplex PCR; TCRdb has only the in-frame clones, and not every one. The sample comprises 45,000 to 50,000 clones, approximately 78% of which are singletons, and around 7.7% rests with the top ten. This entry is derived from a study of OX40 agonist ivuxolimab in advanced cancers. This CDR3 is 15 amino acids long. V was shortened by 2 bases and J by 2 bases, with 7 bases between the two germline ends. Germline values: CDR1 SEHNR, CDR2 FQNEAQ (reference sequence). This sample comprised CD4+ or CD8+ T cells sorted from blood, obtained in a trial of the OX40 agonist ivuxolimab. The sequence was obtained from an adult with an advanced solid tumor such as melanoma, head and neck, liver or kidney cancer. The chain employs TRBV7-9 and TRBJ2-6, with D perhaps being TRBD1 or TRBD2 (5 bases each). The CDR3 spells CASSLWGTGANVLTF. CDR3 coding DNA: TGTGCCAGCAGCTTATGGGGGACTGGGGCCAACGTCCTGACTTTC.